The rows below give T cell receptor beta chains drawn from one sample of a study of CD8 T cells in Susac syndrome. MiXCR, run by TCRdb on the immunoSEQ multiplex PCR reads, gives a single entry per CDR3 protein. This table holds roughly 170,000 distinct CDR3 sequences, over 85% found once. Sample: CD4+ T cells from PBMCs. The receptors stem from a human donor with multiple sclerosis. The CDR3 runs from the conserved cysteine through the conserved F or W. The D gene is left open where the match is weak. For some rows the clone size is stated as once, few or many, or as a class when expanded; others skip it.

CDR3 protein | CDR3 DNA | J gene | D gene | clone size | V gene
CSASPGSTGELFF | TGCAGTGCTAGTCCCGGGAGCACCGGGGAGCTGTTTTTT | TRBJ2-2 | NA | NA | TRBV20-1
CASSLQASGSYEQYF | TGTGCCAGCAGCTTACAGGCTAGCGGGAGTTACGAGCAGTACTTC | TRBJ2-7 | TRBD2 | NA | TRBV7-8
CASSNTDRGYEQYF | TGTGCCAGCAGTAACACGGACAGGGGCTACGAGCAGTACTTC | TRBJ2-7 | TRBD1 | NA | TRBV3-1
CASSQGRRDNEQFF | TGTGCCAGCAGCCAAGGTCGAAGGGACAATGAGCAGTTCTTC | TRBJ2-1 | NA | NA | TRBV3-1
CASSLYQGNTGELFF | TGTGCCAGCAGCCTATATCAGGGGAACACCGGGGAGCTGTTTTTT | TRBJ2-2 | NA | NA | TRBV5-4
CASSPGTDSPLHF | TGTGCTAGCAGCCCCGGGACAGATTCACCCCTCCACTTT | TRBJ1-6 | TRBD1 | NA | TRBV7-7
CASTGAPNYGYTF | TGTGCCAGTACTGGGGCCCCAAACTATGGCTACACCTTC | TRBJ1-2 | NA | NA | TRBV19
CASSSPGVSYGYTF | TGTGCCAGCAGTTCCCCAGGGGTTAGTTATGGCTACACCTTC | TRBJ1-2 | NA | NA | TRBV28
CASSLSASRETQYF | TGTGCCAGCAGCTTATCCGCTAGTCGGGAGACCCAGTACTTC | TRBJ2-5 | NA | NA | TRBV11-2
CASSQDQGLVNKNIQYF | TGCGCCAGCAGCCAAGATCAGGGACTAGTCAACAAAAACATTCAGTACTTC | TRBJ2-4 | TRBD2 | NA | TRBV4-3
CASSRGQTIQETQYF | TGTGCCAGCAGCCGGGGACAGACCATACAAGAGACCCAGTACTTC | TRBJ2-5 | TRBD1 | NA | TRBV6-6
CSAFRGVSYNEQFF | TGCAGTGCTTTTCGGGGGGTTTCCTACAATGAGCAGTTCTTC | TRBJ2-1 | TRBD2 | NA | TRBV20-1
CASNRLAGDHNEQFF | TGTGCCAGCAACCGACTAGCGGGGGATCACAATGAGCAGTTCTTC | TRBJ2-1 | TRBD2 | once | TRBV3-1
CASSSPRTNSPLHF | TGTGCCAGCAGTTCCCCTCGTACAAATTCACCCCTCCACTTT | TRBJ1-6 | NA | NA | TRBV27
CASSFTGGRQPQHF | TGTGCCAGTAGTTTTACAGGGGGCCGGCAGCCCCAGCATTTT | TRBJ1-5 | TRBD1 | NA | TRBV19
CATSDGDRDDQPQHF | TGTGCCACCAGTGATGGGGACAGGGACGATCAGCCCCAGCATTTT | TRBJ1-5 | TRBD1 | NA | TRBV24-1
CASSIINQPQHF | TGTGCCAGTAGTATAATTAATCAGCCCCAGCATTTT | TRBJ1-5 | NA | NA | TRBV19
CASSRAGLGNTIYF | TGTGCCAGCAGCCGGGCAGGGTTAGGAAACACCATATATTTT | TRBJ1-3 | NA | NA | TRBV14
CASSEPAGGNTEAFF | TGTGCCAGCAGTGAACCGGCGGGAGGGAACACTGAAGCTTTCTTT | TRBJ1-1 | NA | NA | TRBV6-1
CASSEGGHKNIQYF | TGTGCCAGCAGCGAGGGGGGGCACAAAAACATTCAGTACTTC | TRBJ2-4 | NA | NA | TRBV9
CASSFMPGPGELFF | TGCGCCAGCAGCTTTATGCCCGGCCCCGGGGAGCTGTTTTTT | TRBJ2-2 | NA | NA | TRBV5-1
CASSPGQGAYQGELFF | TGTGCCAGCAGCCCAGGACAGGGGGCTTATCAAGGGGAGCTGTTTTTT | TRBJ2-2 | TRBD1 | NA | TRBV3-1